The sequence of this TCR beta chain was determined in a study of T cell repertoires in cytomegalovirus infection. The overall study: Used in the study were CMV epitopes, some recently identified and HLA-C-restricted, others well-studied and HLA-B-restricted. General study points: HLA-C-restricted CMV clonotypes gave the most frequent clonotype in two of eight donors.

Notes on this clonotype: Its antigen remains unidentified.

TCRdb ran MiXCR on the reads and lists one entry per CDR3 protein. The sample holds approximately 1,000,000 distinct CDR3 sequences, approximately 32% seen once. Germline V CDR1 and CDR2: MRHNA, SNTAGT. Trimming removed 3 bases from V and 2 bases from J, with 10 bases in between. The CDR3 is 14 amino acids. The sequence derives from a human donor in good health (CMV status not recorded). Some clones in this sample may be carry-over from other donors' samples. The input for sequencing was cultured CD8+ T cells from PBMCs, taken from culture after CMV antigen stimulation. This chain links TRBV6-4 with TRBJ1-1; D gene unclear. CDR3 loop: CASSEEATNTEAFF. The CDR3 DNA reads TGTGCCAGCAGTGAAGAGGCGACAAACACTGAAGCTTTCTTT.